The clone carrying this TCR beta chain was counted many times. These data originate in a study of regulatory T cells in long-lasting Graves disease. Researchers made TCR beta libraries by using iRepertoire HTBI primers and running Arm-PCR on CDR3 regions. TCRdb recomputed calls from the multiplex PCR reads with MiXCR, one row per CDR3 protein. The table has some 200,000 distinct CDR3 sequences, around 19% seen once. Described time point: newly diagnosed GD, antithyroid drugs for less than 3 months. RNA extracted from PBMCs served as the sequencing template. The diagnosis of Graves' disease used American Thyroid Association guidelines. The CDR3 extends over 19 amino acids. Looked up from germline, CDR1 is MNHNS and CDR2 is SASEGT. Trimming cost V 5 bases and J 3 bases; bases outside gene matches: 20. In addition, the sample was reused for a study of T cells in Graves' hyperthyroidism and ophthalmopathy. That source reports: Researchers barred patients who had uncontrolled infection, other autoimmune disease, pregnancy or lactation.

The source material was peripheral blood mononuclear cells (PBMCs), sampled at new diagnosis, from a patient treated with antithyroid drugs. The sequence derives from a woman aged 25-40 years with Graves disease. The V and J genes are TRBV6-1 and TRBJ2-7; 9 nucleotides agree with TRBD1. This chain's CDR3 is CASSTSPGQGLDMVYEQYF. The CDR3 DNA reads TGTGCCAGCAGTACGTCACCGGGACAGGGTCTGGACATGGTCTACGAGCAGTACTTC.